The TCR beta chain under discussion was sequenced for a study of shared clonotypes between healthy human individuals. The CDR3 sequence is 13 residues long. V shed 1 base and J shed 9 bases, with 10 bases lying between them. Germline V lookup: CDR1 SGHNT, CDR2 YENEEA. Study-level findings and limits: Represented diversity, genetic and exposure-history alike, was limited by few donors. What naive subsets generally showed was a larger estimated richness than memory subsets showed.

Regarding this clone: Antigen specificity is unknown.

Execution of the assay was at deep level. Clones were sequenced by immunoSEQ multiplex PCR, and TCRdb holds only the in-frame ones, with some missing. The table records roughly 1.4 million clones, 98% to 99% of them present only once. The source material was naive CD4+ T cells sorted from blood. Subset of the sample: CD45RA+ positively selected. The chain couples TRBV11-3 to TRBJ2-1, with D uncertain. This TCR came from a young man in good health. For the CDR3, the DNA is TGTGCCAGCAGCTTAGGGCATTCGGCTGAGCAGTTCTTC. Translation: CASSLGHSAEQFF. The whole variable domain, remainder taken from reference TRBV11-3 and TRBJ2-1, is EAGVVQSPRYKIIEKKQPVAFWCNPISGHNTLYWYLQNLGQGPELLIRYENEEAVDDSQLPKDRFSAERLKGVDSTLKIQPAELGDSAVYLCASSLGHSAEQFFGPGTRLTVL.